This TCR beta chain was captured by sequencing in a study of regulatory T cells in long-lasting Graves disease. Broader study findings: Preferential use of TRBV28, TRBJ1-2 and TRBJ2-5 was seen in persistent disease. Researchers reported studying only peripheral blood, not thyroid tissue.

In the case of this clonotype: Its specificity is unknown.

Time point of the sample: persistent/refractory GD, antithyroid drugs over 5 years with positive TRAb. The TCR library used RNA extracted from PBMCs. Graves' disease diagnosis followed American Thyroid Association guidelines. Staff drew roughly 9 milliliters of peripheral blood into EDTA tubes. Trimming pared 8 bases from V and 4 bases from J, leaving 14 bases between. This CDR3 spans 13 amino acids. CDR1 LNHDA and CDR2 SQIVND come from the germline V gene (reference sequence). Sequencing libraries for TCR beta were prepared with iRepertoire HTBI primers and Arm-PCR of CDR3 regions. Each CDR3 protein gets one entry after TCRdb re-called the multiplex PCR reads with MiXCR. The sample lists about 660,000 distinct CDR3 sequences, 25% to 35% occurring once.

This specimen was peripheral blood mononuclear cells (PBMCs), taken when the disease was refractory, from a patient treated with antithyroid drugs. The rearrangement uses TRBV19 and TRBJ1-1; no firm D call. This sequence was found in a female donor with Graves disease. The CDR3 DNA reads as TGTGCCAGTTGCCATAAGGCGTGCACTGAAGCTTTCTTT. Its translation: CASCHKACTEAFF.